The rows below give T cell receptor beta chains drawn from one sample of a study of shared clonotypes between healthy human individuals. The table came from immunoSEQ multiplex PCR; TCRdb's copy has only in-frame clones and leaves some out. The sample lists 2 million to 2.5 million clones; 95% were seen once. Sequenced material: naive CD4+ T cells sorted from blood. These receptors were taken from a man aged 18 to 30 in good health. CDR3s include the opening cysteine and the closing phenylalanine or tryptophan. A D gene is named only where the DNA matches it firmly. Expanded clones are given a class, and other clones once, few, many or no size at all.

V gene	J gene	D gene	clone size	CDR3 protein	CDR3 DNA
TRBV18	TRBJ2-1	TRBD2	NA	CASSPSGGGWFSEQFF	TGTGCCAGCTCACCCTCTGGCGGGGGGTGGTTTAGTGAGCAGTTCTTC
TRBV9	TRBJ2-7	NA	NA	CASSVGPAAEQYF	TGTGCCAGCAGCGTAGGTCCAGCGGCCGAGCAGTACTTC
TRBV5-1	TRBJ2-2	NA	NA	CASSLGAGEPGELFF	TGCGCCAGCAGCTTGGGGGCAGGGGAACCCGGGGAGCTGTTTTTT
TRBV7-7	TRBJ2-2	NA	NA	CASSLSGGNTGELFF	TGTGCTAGCAGTTTATCTGGGGGGAACACCGGGGAGCTGTTTTTT
TRBV14	TRBJ1-4	NA	once	CASSQTTTGQLFF	TGTGCCAGCAGCCAAACCACCACGGGACAACTGTTTTTT
TRBV9	TRBJ1-1	NA	NA	CASSVALDTEAFF	TGTGCCAGCAGCGTAGCCCTGGACACTGAAGCTTTCTTT
TRBV14	TRBJ2-5	NA	NA	CASSQDPETQYF	TGTGCCAGCAGCCAAGATCCGGAGACCCAGTACTTC
TRBV6-6	TRBJ2-3	TRBD2	NA	CASSSTGTSGTDTQYF	TGTGCCAGCAGCTCAACCGGGACTAGCGGCACAGATACGCAGTATTTT
TRBV28	TRBJ1-5	NA	NA	CASSLFGAESNQPQHF	TGTGCCAGCAGTTTATTTGGCGCGGAAAGCAATCAGCCCCAGCATTTT
TRBV10-2	TRBJ2-7	NA	NA	CASSEGPYEQYF	TGCGCCAGCAGTGAGGGGCCCTACGAGCAGTACTTC
TRBV5-8	TRBJ2-3	TRBD2	NA	CASSLGRGAPLADTQYF	TGTGCCAGCAGCTTGGGGCGGGGGGCCCCCCTAGCAGATACGCAGTATTTT
TRBV6-6	TRBJ1-6	TRBD1	NA	CASNQGGEGNSPLHF	TGTGCCAGCAACCAGGGGGGAGAAGGTAATTCACCCCTCCACTTT
TRBV28	TRBJ1-2	NA	NA	CASKGTNYGYTF	TGTGCCAGCAAAGGTACTAACTATGGCTACACCTTC
TRBV11-1	TRBJ1-1	TRBD1	NA	CASSSGQGTEAFF	TGTGCCAGCAGCTCGGGACAGGGCACTGAAGCTTTCTTT
TRBV27	TRBJ1-5	TRBD1	NA	CASSSRGPSNQPQHF	TGTGCCAGCAGTTCCAGGGGGCCGAGCAATCAGCCCCAGCATTTT
TRBV11-2	TRBJ2-5	NA	NA	CATTLGLAETQYF	TGTGCCACCACCCTGGGGCTAGCAGAGACCCAGTACTTC
TRBV5-1	TRBJ2-3	TRBD1	NA	CASSRTGSSTDTQYF	TGCGCCAGCAGCCGGACAGGCAGCTCCACAGATACGCAGTATTTT
TRBV7-9	TRBJ1-2	NA	NA	CASSWDGGPYGYTF	TGTGCCAGCAGCTGGGATGGGGGTCCATATGGCTACACCTTC
TRBV6-1	TRBJ2-5	TRBD1	NA	CASSEAGQVETQYF	TGTGCCAGCAGTGAAGCGGGACAGGTGGAGACCCAGTACTTC
TRBV30	TRBJ1-4	NA	NA	CAWSVSRTNEKLFF	TGTGCCTGGAGTGTGAGCAGGACTAATGAAAAACTGTTTTTT
TRBV9	TRBJ1-5	TRBD1	NA	CASSVEGTGNQPQHF	TGTGCCAGCAGCGTAGAGGGGACAGGGAATCAGCCCCAGCATTTT
TRBV28	TRBJ2-7	NA	once	CASSSGLQYEQYF	TGTGCCAGCAGTTCGGGACTTCAATACGAGCAGTACTTC
TRBV28	TRBJ2-5	NA	NA	CASSTHMNGWKTQYF	TGTGCCAGCAGTACACACATGAACGGATGGAAGACCCAGTACTTC
TRBV7-2	TRBJ1-1	NA	NA	CASSSQGYAEAFF	TGTGCCAGCAGCTCCCAGGGGTACGCTGAAGCTTTCTTT
TRBV7-9	TRBJ1-1	NA	NA	CASSGRWAAEAFF	TGTGCCAGCAGTGGGAGGTGGGCCGCTGAAGCTTTCTTT
TRBV25-1	TRBJ2-7	NA	NA	CASSEGLSSSYEQYF	TGTGCCAGCAGTGAAGGACTTTCGAGCTCCTACGAGCAGTACTTC
TRBV6-1	TRBJ2-7	NA	NA	CASSESVVISYEQYF	TGTGCCAGCAGTGAATCCGTCGTAATAAGTTACGAGCAGTACTTC
TRBV6-1	TRBJ1-5	NA	NA	CASSEIWLGLESNQPQHF	TGTGCCAGCAGTGAAATTTGGTTGGGGCTTGAGAGCAATCAGCCCCAGCATTTT
TRBV10-3	TRBJ2-1	TRBD2	NA	CAISGGGADEQFF	TGTGCCATCAGTGGGGGGGGAGCGGATGAGCAGTTCTTC
TRBV29-1	TRBJ2-7	NA	NA	CSVQGYEQYF	TGCAGCGTTCAGGGGTACGAGCAGTACTTC
TRBV27	TRBJ1-2	NA	NA	CASSAWGYGYTF	TGTGCCAGCAGTGCGTGGGGCTATGGCTACACCTTC
TRBV7-2	TRBJ2-1	TRBD2	once	CASSLRLAGVNYNEQFF	TGTGCCAGCAGCTTAAGACTAGCGGGAGTTAACTACAATGAGCAGTTCTTC
TRBV28	TRBJ2-2	TRBD1	NA	CASRLGGEVGTGELFF	TGTGCCAGCAGATTAGGGGGCGAGGTGGGCACCGGGGAGCTGTTTTTT
TRBV19	TRBJ1-5	NA	NA	CASSIPDSNQPQHF	TGTGCCAGTAGTATCCCCGATAGCAATCAGCCCCAGCATTTT
TRBV18	TRBJ1-5	NA	NA	CASSPHSNQPQHF	TGTGCCAGCTCCCCCCATTCGAATCAGCCCCAGCATTTT
TRBV10-3	TRBJ1-1	TRBD1	NA	CAIRPTGMNTEAFF	TGTGCCATCAGACCGACAGGGATGAACACTGAAGCTTTCTTT
TRBV6-5	TRBJ1-2	NA	NA	CASRIGSKTNYGYTF	TGTGCCAGCAGGATTGGGTCGAAAACGAACTATGGCTACACCTTC
TRBV5-1	TRBJ2-5	TRBD2	NA	CASSLERGDETQYF	TGCGCCAGCAGCTTGGAGCGGGGGGATGAGACCCAGTACTTC
TRBV5-1	TRBJ2-7	NA	NA	CASNLGQGNYEQYF	TGCGCCAGCAACCTTGGGCAGGGAAACTACGAGCAGTACTTC
TRBV7-2	TRBJ1-1	NA	few	CAFSKLNTEAFF	TGTGCCTTCTCGAAACTGAACACTGAAGCTTTCTTT
TRBV2	TRBJ2-5	NA	NA	CASTLREGTETQYF	TGTGCCAGCACCCTGCGCGAGGGCACGGAGACCCAGTACTTC
TRBV18	TRBJ2-7	TRBD2	once	CASSASSGGILEQYF	TGTGCCAGCTCGGCCTCTAGCGGGGGGATTTTGGAGCAGTACTTC